One sample yielded the 15 T cell receptor beta chains listed below, sequenced in a study of OX40 agonist ivuxolimab in advanced cancers. Some clones are missing from TCRdb's copy, which holds only in-frame ones; the method was immunoSEQ multiplex PCR. The sample lists around 50,000 clones; 70% to 80% were seen once. Source: CD4+ or CD8+ T cells sorted from blood, taken in a trial of the OX40 agonist ivuxolimab. These receptors were obtained from an adult with an advanced solid tumor such as melanoma, head and neck, liver or kidney cancer.

The chain recombines TRBV15 with TRBJ2-1, with TRBD2 as a possible D gene (6 bases). CDR3 length equals 13 residues. Germline V lookup: CDR1 LNHNV, CDR2 YYDKDF (reference sequence). Trimming shortened V by 3 bases and J by 10 bases, and 13 bases separated the two germline ends. The CDR3 DNA is TGTGCCACCAGCAGTATCCCGGAGGGAGAGCAGTTCTTC. This gives the protein CATSSIPEGEQFF.

The chain couples TRBV28 to TRBJ1-2; D gene unclear. From germline, CDR1 is MDHEN and CDR2 SYDVKM. CDR3 length equals 12 residues. Trimming shortened V by 2 bases and J by 4 bases, and 5 bases separated the two germline ends. As DNA, the CDR3 is TGTGCCAGCAGTTTAATCGCCTATGGCTACACCTTC. As protein: CASSLIAYGYTF.

The V call is TRBV18, the J call TRBJ2-7, with D perhaps given as TRBD1 or TRBD2 (5 bases each). The ends were cut back, 3 bases at V and 7 bases at J, with 13 bases in the middle. The germline V gene encodes CDR1 KGHSH and CDR2 LQKENI. This CDR3 contains 13 residues. CDR3 sequence: CASSPDDRGEQYF. The DNA of the CDR3 is TGTGCCAGCTCACCGGACGACAGAGGGGAGCAGTACTTC.

The table lists this clone with a few counts. The chain uses TRBV9 and TRBJ2-5, with TRBD2 matching over 8 bases. V gave up 0 bases and J gave up 4 bases; unmatched junction bases: 5. Germline-derived CDR1 and CDR2 are SGDLS and YYNGEE. The CDR3 loop spans 15 amino acids. The CDR3 nucleotides are TGTGCCAGCAGCGTAGCCGGGACTAGTGGAGAGACCCAGTACTTC. Encoded protein: CASSVAGTSGETQYF.

The CDR3 protein is CASSMRGIGNQPQHF. The CDR3 DNA reads as TGTGCCAGTAGTATGCGGGGGATCGGCAATCAGCCCCAGCATTTT. The V gene is TRBV19, the J gene TRBJ1-5; the D gene is possibly TRBD1 (5 bases). Trimming shortened V by 3 bases and J by 2 bases, and 11 bases separated the two germline ends. This CDR3 is built from 15 residues. Germline CDR1 LNHDA, CDR2 SQIVND (reference sequence).

The CDR3 nucleotides read TGTGCCAGCAGTGAAGAACCGGTGGCTAGGGGACGACGTTCACCCCTCCACTTT. This translates into CASSEEPVARGRRSPLHF. This chain connects TRBV6-1 to TRBJ1-6; a weak D match, TRBD1 (5 bases). The germline V gene has CDR1 MNHNS and CDR2 SASEGT. The germline V and J ends were trimmed by 1 base and 9 bases, with 22 bases remaining between them. The CDR3 extends over 18 amino acids.

The chain recombines TRBV28 with TRBJ1-5, with D possibly matching TRBD1 (5 bases). Trimming removed 7 bases from V and 4 bases from J, with 29 bases in between. CDR1 MDHEN and CDR2 SYDVKM come from the germline V gene. The CDR3 is made up of 19 amino acids. The CDR3 spells CASTTSTWTGRLGNQPQHF. DNA for the CDR3: TGTGCCAGCACTACATCTACTTGGACGGGACGTTTAGGGAATCAGCCCCAGCATTTT.

The chain carries TRBV18 and TRBJ1-1, with a weak D call TRBD1 (5 bases). Germline values: CDR1 KGHSH, CDR2 LQKENI. This CDR3 spans 14 amino acids. V was trimmed by 5 bases and J by 1 base, leaving 11 bases between them. The CDR3: CASSGQGRNTEAFF. In nucleotides, the CDR3 is TGTGCCAGCTCAGGCCAGGGCCGGAACACTGAAGCTTTCTTT. The entire variable domain, with the rest obtained from reference TRBV18 and TRBJ1-1, is as follows: NAGVMQNPRHLVRRRGQEARLRCSPMKGHSHVYWYRQLPEEGLKFMVYLQKENIIDESGMPKERFSAEFPKEGPSILRIQQVVRGDSAAYFCASSGQGRNTEAFFGQGTRLTVV.

This sequence joins TRBV6-1 and TRBJ1-6, with D perhaps matching TRBD1 (6 bases). The germline gives CDR1 MNHNS, CDR2 SASEGT. Trimming removed 2 bases from V and 0 bases from J, with 20 bases in between. CDR3 length: 20 residues. CDR3 in amino acids: CASSETSGGHISSYNSPLHF. CDR3 nucleotide sequence: TGTGCCAGCAGTGAAACGAGTGGGGGGCATATTAGCTCCTATAATTCACCCCTCCACTTT.

The chain couples TRBV7-9 to TRBJ2-3; 10 bases are shared with TRBD2. Germline V gene data show CDR1 as SEHNR and CDR2 as FQNEAQ (reference sequence). Trimming took 5 bases from V and 4 from J; bases not matched to a gene: 9. CDR3 length equals 16 residues. The CDR3 is CASSPRDSGRSDTQYF. The CDR3, as DNA: TGTGCCAGCAGCCCTCGTGATAGCGGGAGGTCAGATACGCAGTATTTT.

The rearrangement uses TRBV11-1 and TRBJ2-5; D might be TRBD2 (6 bases). This CDR3 spans 15 amino acids. V dropped 1 base and J dropped 7 bases, with 16 bases sitting between them. Germline CDR1 is SGHAT and CDR2 is FQDESV (reference sequence). This CDR3 is CASSLDGGAPGTQYF. The CDR3 nucleotides are TGTGCCAGCAGCTTAGACGGCGGGGCCCCGGGGACCCAGTACTTC.

The genes are TRBV6-4 and TRBJ2-1, with a weak D call TRBD1 (6 bases). Germline V gene data show CDR1 as MRHNA and CDR2 as SNTAGT. This CDR3 comprises 14 residues. Trimming cost V 10 bases and J 4 bases, with 17 bases left between them. CDR3 DNA sequence: TGTGCCACCGAGCCCATAAGGGGGTACAATGAGCAGTTCTTC. This sequence encodes CATEPIRGYNEQFF.

The chain has TRBV2 and TRBJ2-5; a possible D gene is TRBD2 (5 bases). Germline V gene lookup returns CDR1 SNHLY and CDR2 FYNNEI. This CDR3 comprises 11 residues. With 6 bases removed from V and 12 bases from J, the gap between germline ends came to 14 bases. Here the CDR3 reads CASRNGPAEYF. CDR3 in DNA: TGTGCCAGCAGAAACGGCCCAGCGGAGTACTTC.

CDR3 in DNA: TGTGCCAGCAGCCCGGGGTTAGCGAGGGGAGCCTACGAGCAGTACTTC. Encoded protein: CASSPGLARGAYEQYF. The chain employs TRBV27 and TRBJ2-7; D possibly uses TRBD1 or TRBD2 (5 bases each). Per the germline V gene, CDR1 is MNHEY and CDR2 is SMNVEV (reference sequence). This CDR3 contains 16 residues. The V gene lost 6 bases and the J gene lost 2 bases, with 20 bases spanning the gap.

The rearrangement uses TRBV11-1 and TRBJ2-7; 8 bases agree with TRBD1. The V gene's germline CDR1 is SGHAT and CDR2 FQDESV (reference sequence). The length of the CDR3 is 14 residues. Losses at the gene ends were 1 base for V and 6 bases for J; bases not matched to a gene: 5. The CDR3 bases are TGTGCCAGCAGCTTAGGGGCGACAGGGGTCGAGCAGTACTTC. This encodes CASSLGATGVEQYF.